This T cell receptor beta chain is from a study of blood T cell repertoires in COVID-19. For the study at large: From the United States, Italy and Spain came samples of acute and convalescent COVID-19. T cells, B-cell-depleted T cells, or PBMCs provided the cDNA or gDNA that served as material.

Source study methods: Amplification with reference gene primers provided the estimates of nucleated cell counts. TCRdb's copy holds only in-frame clones and misses some; the assay was immunoSEQ multiplex PCR. Clone size and the V and J calls come from that table; the DNA yielded D and trimming. The repertoire has roughly 68,000 clones, over 75% of them found once; the top ten carry around 23%. V lost 5 bases to trimming and J lost 2 bases, with 10 bases between them. This CDR3 contains 14 residues. Germline V gives CDR1 MNHEY, CDR2 SMNVEV (reference sequence). The chain recombines TRBV27 with TRBJ2-1, with D unclear. The sequence was collected from a man over 45 with acute or convalescent COVID-19. Sequencing was carried out using peripheral blood. The CDR3 nucleotides are TGTGCCAGCAGTCCGGGTTCCCCCTACAATGAGCAGTTCTTC. Translating gives CASSPGSPYNEQFF.